The clone carrying this T cell receptor (beta chain) was recorded once. Its antigen is not known. The same CDR3 can be traced to other DNA sequences in this sample. This entry comes from a study of T cells in narcolepsy. Study-wide context: Enrolled donors included narcolepsy type 1 or type 2 patients and healthy controls.

With 5 bases clipped from V and 1 base from J, the junction kept 6 bases outside the gene matches. The CDR3 length is 15 residues. Per germline, CDR1 SEHNR and CDR2 FQNEAQ (reference sequence). Data came from immunoSEQ multiplex PCR; TCRdb stores just in-frame clones and leaves some out. This sample has some 25,000 clones, with 75% to 90% found just once. Study observations and caveats: Same-patient CSF and blood CD4+ T cell clonotypes included HCRT-specific and TRIB2-specific autoreactive ones.

Material: CD45RA- memory CD4+ T cells from PBMCs. This chain connects TRBV7-9 to TRBJ1-1; 8 bases agree with TRBD1. The TCR sequence derives from a human donor with narcolepsy. The CDR3 loop is CASSPGTGPNTEAFF. For the CDR3, the DNA is TGTGCCAGCAGCCCAGGGACAGGCCCGAACACTGAAGCTTTCTTT.